This T cell receptor beta chain was retrieved from a study of T cell repertoires in cytomegalovirus infection. From germline, CDR1 is MNHNS and CDR2 SASEGT. V dropped 7 bases and J dropped 5 bases, with 12 bases sitting between them. The CDR3 contains 12 residues. One entry per CDR3 protein, called by TCRdb with MiXCR from the reads. The sample lists around 330,000 distinct CDR3 sequences; under 20% were seen once. The chain uses TRBV6-1 and TRBJ2-7; D is unclear. This TCR came from a human donor in good health (CMV status not recorded). Some clones in this sample may be carry-over from other donors' samples. Sequenced material: PBMCs. DNA of the CDR3: TGTGCCAGCACCCCCCCGGGCGACGAGCAGTACTTC. Translating gives CASTPPGDEQYF.